Listed below are T cell receptor beta chains from one sample, sequenced in a study of T cell responses to AZD1222 COVID-19 vaccine. Profiling relied on immunoSEQ multiplex PCR, and the TCRdb table lists in-frame clones only, not all of them. Of around 160,000 clones in the sample, approximately 88% are singletons; the top ten hold about 14%. Source: peripheral blood, taken on day 0 of AZD1222 vaccination. These TCRs come from an adult in good health. The CDR3 runs from the conserved cysteine through the conserved F or W.

len	v_gene	CDR3aa
14	TRBV4-2	CASSQEIVVTEAFF
16	TRBV7-2	CASSLQGGNPNYGYTF
16	TRBV2	CASRDRGRLSTSPLHF
15	TRBV10-2	CASRQITGTGDEQYF
15	TRBV5-4	CASSSGQRGIYEQYF
16	TRBV7-3	CASSSHSGANTGELFF
13	TRBV7-2	CASSLVSSAEQYF
16	TRBV20-1	CSASGDVGRKRNTIYF
14	TRBV3-1/TRBV3-2	CASRDRTGDTEAFF
15	TRBV28	CASRDRGNRYGGYTF
12	TRBV2	CASRTEGSQQYF
14	TRBV7-2	CASSIGVRGSPLHF
16	TRBV6-5	CASSYSRRSSGNTIYF
14	TRBV7-2	CASSRDTASIGQFF
15	TRBV7-2	CASGTQGYSGNTIYF
13	TRBV18	CASSPDSIYGYTF
15	TRBV18	CASSPGQADGYGYTF
13	TRBV5-6	CASSLGRDTEAFF
14	TRBV3-1/TRBV3-2	CASSQVGADQPQHF
16	TRBV19	CASSIGPGSQKNTIYF
16	TRBV18	CASSPQGAGHNSPLHF
21	TRBV28	CASSLKGLGAQGSRGANVLTF
13	TRBV10-2	CASSAGGGQPQHF
14	TRBV27	CASRGPAGNQPQHF
13	TRBV5-1	CASSLDPSGELFF
17	TRBV9	CASSVDATGGLWIEQFF
14	TRBV4-3	CASSPGRVSDGYTF
15	TRBV30	CACRSRGRGRGGYTF
14	TRBV7-9	CASSLEGSTDTQYF
15	TRBV6-6	CASNPGAGAVQPQHF
12	TRBV7-9	CASSLRGNGYTF
14	TRBV6-5	CASTPLGQTYGYTF
17	TRBV2	CASSEGDLAGGTDTQYF
16	TRBV5-1	CASSADLGQGFYEQYF
14	TRBV18	CASSPDRESYEQYF
16	TRBV4-1	CASSQVRVGYMGEQFF
17	TRBV6-2/TRBV6-3	CASSAGALKKRNQPQHF
15	TRBV6-2/TRBV6-3	CASSLTGTGAQPQHF
14	TRBV11-1	CASAHRGDHNGYTF
13	TRBV29-1	CSAERDGPYEQYF
13	TRBV28	CASSLPVNTEAFF
14	TRBV2	CASSEQGHAYGYTF
14	TRBV3-1/TRBV3-2	CASSQADREETQYF
14	TRBV7-9	CASSLAVRGYEQYF
14	TRBV5-1	CASKLAPANYGYTF
14	TRBV7-9	CASSSTGMGEKLFF
14	TRBV5-1	CASSLGTRSNEQFF